The 16 T cell receptor beta chains below all came from one sample that was sequenced in a study of cytomegalovirus exposure and HLA in healthy donors. Primers included in the PCR were 60 Vbeta and 13 Jbeta primers. The assay was immunoSEQ multiplex PCR, and TCRdb's table has in-frame clones only and misses some. The repertoire consists of more than 85,000 clones, with roughly 15% occurring once and the leading ten covering around 0.86%. The sequencing sample was made of PBMCs. These receptors were taken from a female donor in good health and CMV-seronegative.

This clone was observed a handful of times. The rearrangement joins TRBV7-9 to TRBJ1-4; 8 bases are a match to TRBD1. CDR1 and CDR2 (germline): SEHNR, FQNEAQ (reference sequence). CDR3 size: 15 residues. The V and J ends lost 2 bases and 4 bases, in that order; junction bases with no gene match: 3. CDR3 sequence reads: CASSLRTGYNEKLFF. The CDR3 DNA sequence: TGTGCCAGCAGCTTAAGGACAGGGTATAATGAAAAACTGTTTTTT.

This clone was counted a few times. The V gene is TRBV6-1, the J gene TRBJ2-5; the D is unclear. The J call is doubtful: the DNA matches TRBJ2-7 better. The CDR3 is 14 residues long. Per the germline V gene, CDR1 is MNHNS and CDR2 is SASEGT. The DNA for the CDR3 is TGTGCCAGCAGTGATCGAGGTGCAATATCCGAGCAGTACTTC. This codes for CASSDRGAISEQYF.

This clone has more than one count but fewer than ten. The rearrangement uses TRBV7-2 and TRBJ1-6; 9 nucleotides agree with TRBD1. CDR1 and CDR2 from the germline V gene are SGHTA and FQGNSA. The CDR3 runs to 16 residues. V dropped 5 bases and J dropped 7; count of bases not matched to a gene: 9. The CDR3 spells CASSNRPGQGNSPLHF. The DNA of the CDR3 is TGTGCCAGCAGCAACCGACCGGGACAGGGAAATTCACCCCTCCACTTT.

The chain joins TRBV5-1 to TRBJ2-7, with 11 bases fitting TRBD1. Germline CDR1 reads SGHRS; CDR2 reads YFSETQ. This CDR3 is 16 amino acids long. The junction had 8 bases not matched to a gene; V was cut back by 0 bases and J by 6 bases. The CDR3 bases are TGCGCCAGCAGCTTGGCCAAGGACAGGGGGCGCGCCGAGCAGTACTTC. Amino acids: CASSLAKDRGRAEQYF.

This clone turned up a few times. This chain joins TRBV30 and TRBJ2-7, with D tentatively TRBD2 (5 bases). The CDR3 runs 11 residues. Trimming cost V 8 bases and J 3 bases, with 11 bases left between them. Germline V lookup: CDR1 GTSNPN, CDR2 SVGIG (reference sequence). The CDR3 protein is CASGRIYEQYF. The CDR3 nucleotides are TGTGCCAGCGGACGGATCTACGAGCAGTACTTC.

The chain couples TRBV25-1 to TRBJ1-2, with 7 nucleotides matching TRBD1. The germline gives CDR1 MGHDK, CDR2 SYGVNS. This CDR3 is 14 amino acids long. With V trimmed by 10 bases and J by 7 bases, 15 bases remained unmatched. The DNA of the CDR3 is TGTGCCACCTGGACAGGTGTATTGACGGGTGGCTACACCTTC. Amino acid sequence: CATWTGVLTGGYTF.

On this clone: At the DNA level, this CDR3 is encoded by other sequences in the same sample as well. The gene calls are TRBV4-1 and TRBJ1-1; unclear D gene. V lost 1 base to trimming and J lost 1 base, with 10 bases between them. Per the germline V gene, CDR1 is MGHRA and CDR2 is YSYEKL. The CDR3 length is 15 residues. The CDR3 bases are TGCGCCAGCAGCCAAGCAACAATTGAGAACACTGAAGCTTTCTTT. Its protein is CASSQATIENTEAFF.

The chain is built from TRBV7-2 and TRBJ2-5; D is perhaps TRBD1 (6 bases). Germline CDR1 SGHTA, CDR2 FQGNSA. V lost 4 bases to trimming and J lost 4 bases, with 10 bases between them. The CDR3 is 13 residues long. CDR3 in amino acids: CASSSTGRETQYF. The CDR3 DNA reads TGTGCCAGCAGCTCAACAGGGAGAGAGACCCAGTACTTC.

This clone has just a few counts. The CDR3 bases are TGTGCCAGCAGTTCGTACTCCACCGGGGAGCTGTTTTTT. It is translated as CASSSYSTGELFF. The chain joins TRBV27 to TRBJ2-2; D is unclear. The CDR3 loop spans 13 amino acids. V lost 4 bases and J lost 4, with 7 bases in between. Germline values: CDR1 MNHEY, CDR2 SMNVEV (reference sequence).

This chain links TRBV7-2 with TRBJ1-1; D remains ambiguous. The V and J ends lost 2 bases and 1 base respectively, with 8 bases between them. Looked up from germline, CDR1 is SGHTA and CDR2 is FQGNSA. CDR3 length: 14 residues. Here the CDR3 reads CASSLFTQNTEAFF. The CDR3 DNA sequence: TGTGCCAGCAGCTTATTCACACAGAACACTGAAGCTTTCTTT. Complete variable domain (other parts from reference TRBV7-2 and TRBJ1-1): GAGVSQSPSNKVTEKGKDVELRCDPISGHTALYWYRQSLGQGLEFLIYFQGNSAPDKSGLPSDRFSAERTGGSVSTLTIQRTQQEDSAVYLCASSLFTQNTEAFFGQGTRLTVV.

This chain uses TRBV13 with TRBJ2-1; D is unresolved. The CDR3 totals 15 residues. CDR1 PRHDT and CDR2 FYEKMQ come from the germline V gene (reference sequence). V was cut by 1 base and J by 0 bases, with 7 bases left in between. The CDR3 region has the DNA TGTGCCAGCAGCTTAGTCACGGTCTCCTACAATGAGCAGTTCTTC. Protein sequence: CASSLVTVSYNEQFF.

The chain links TRBV7-8 to TRBJ2-7, with 11 bases lining up with TRBD2. This CDR3 spans 16 amino acids. Looked up from germline, CDR1 is SGHVS and CDR2 is FQNEAQ. Germline trimming cut 8 bases from V and 6 bases from J; bases unmatched to any gene: 15. The CDR3 loop reads CASQRDSGRVLGEQYF. In DNA form, the CDR3 reads TGTGCCAGCCAACGGGATAGCGGGAGGGTACTTGGCGAGCAGTACTTC.

This clone occurred a few times. J is TRBJ1-1 and V is TRBV6-6, with D tentatively TRBD1 (5 bases). V was cut by 8 bases and J by 1 base, with 20 bases left in between. This CDR3 has 16 residues. Germline V CDR1 and CDR2: MNHNY, SVGAGI (reference sequence). As DNA, the CDR3 is TGTGCCAGCCACCCAAATCTCGGGGGGAAGAACACTGAAGCTTTCTTT. It yields the protein CASHPNLGGKNTEAFF.

The sample holds a few counts of this clone. CDR3 amino acids: CASSAIGGRTEAFF. In nucleotides, the CDR3 is TGTGCCAGTAGTGCAATAGGGGGCAGGACTGAAGCTTTCTTT. This sequence joins TRBV19 and TRBJ1-1, with 7 bases aligning to TRBD1. CDR1 and CDR2 from the germline V gene are LNHDA and SQIVND (reference sequence). V lost 5 bases, J lost 5 bases, and 8 bases stayed unmatched. CDR3 size: 14 residues. The full variable domain, with the rest looked up from reference TRBV19 and TRBJ1-1, is DGGITQSPKYLFRKEGQNVTLSCEQNLNHDAMYWYRQDPGQGLRLIYYSQIVNDFQKGDIAEGYSVSREKKESFPLTVTSAQKNPTAFYLCASSAIGGRTEAFFGQGTRLTVV.

The CDR3 coding sequence is TGTGCCAGCAGTTTGGTACAGGGGGCCCCCCTTGGGCAGTACTTC. Translating it yields CASSLVQGAPLGQYF. The chain links TRBV28 to TRBJ2-7, with 9 bases that match TRBD1. Per the germline V gene, CDR1 is MDHEN and CDR2 is SYDVKM. This CDR3 is built from 15 residues. Unmatched junction bases numbered 12, after V lost 3 bases and J lost 9 bases.

This clone occurred a few times. The J gene is TRBJ1-1, the V gene TRBV30; D possibly corresponds to TRBD1 (6 bases). V gave up 1 base and J gave up 6 bases, with 15 bases separating them. This CDR3 is built from 14 residues. The germline gives CDR1 GTSNPN, CDR2 SVGIG (reference sequence). The CDR3: CAWSGDRISAEAFF. DNA of the CDR3: TGTGCCTGGAGTGGTGACAGGATCTCCGCTGAAGCTTTCTTT.